The 29 T cell receptor beta chains presented below share a single source sample, sequenced in a study of glioma-infiltrating T cells. Amplification of TCR alpha and beta CDR3 regions from RNA used iRepertoire nested multiplex PCR. TCRdb redid the calling of the multiplex PCR reads with MiXCR, one entry per CDR3 protein. The top ten clones hold over 4% of a sample with some 160,000 distinct CDR3 sequences, 43% of them seen once. Sequencing used glioma tissue, nonneoplastic brain tissue, or PBMCs (not recorded which). Receptor source: a human donor with low-grade glioma or glioblastoma, undergoing nonglioma brain surgery, or in good health (not recorded which).

This chain uses TRBV20-1 with TRBJ1-1, with D perhaps matching TRBD1 (5 bases). V gave up 3 bases and J gave up 10 bases, with 12 bases separating them. CDR1 and CDR2 from the germline V gene are DFQATT and SNEGSKA (reference sequence). This CDR3 region has 11 residues. CDR3 DNA: TGCAGTGCTAGTCGTGTGGGACGAGCTTTCTTT. Its translation: CSASRVGRAFF.

The rearrangement links TRBV4-2 to TRBJ1-2; the match to TRBD1 covers 11 bases. V lost 2 bases to trimming and J lost 0 bases; unmatched junction nucleotides: 5. Germline values: CDR1 LGHNA, CDR2 YNFKEQ. This CDR3 is 17 amino acids long. DNA of the CDR3: TGTGCCAGCAGCCAAAGGACAGGGGGCGAATCTAACTATGGCTACACCTTC. This gives the protein CASSQRTGGESNYGYTF.

This clonotype was recorded many times. The chain is built from TRBV2 and TRBJ1-2; no clear D. V lost 6 bases to trimming and J lost 8 bases, with 13 bases between them. From germline, CDR1 is SNHLY and CDR2 FYNNEI. The CDR3 sequence is 12 residues long. In DNA, the CDR3 is TGTGCCAGCAGGTGGGGAGGGAGCGGCTACACCTTC. Amino acid sequence: CASRWGGSGYTF.

V and J are TRBV6-4 and TRBJ2-3; D tentatively reads TRBD1 or TRBD2 (5 bases each). With 2 bases removed from V and 6 bases from J, the gap between germline ends came to 9 bases. The CDR3 has 13 residues. Germline-derived CDR1 and CDR2 are MRHNA and SNTAGT. CDR3 nucleotide sequence: TGTGCCAGCAGTGACGGGACGTACGATACGCAGTATTTT. This gives the protein CASSDGTYDTQYF.

With respect to this clonotype: A read error may explain this, as a much larger clone is one base away. The CDR3 region is CASSFNMQETQYF. CDR3 sequence (DNA): TGTGCCAGCAGCTTTAATATGCAAGAGACCCAGTACTTC. This chain uses TRBV7-2 with TRBJ2-5, with unresolved D. In germline, CDR1 is SGHTA, CDR2 FQGNSA. This CDR3 region has 13 residues. Trimming stripped 3 bases from V and 2 bases from J, with 7 bases between.

Turning to this clonotype: A read error may be the cause here, since a much bigger clone is one base away. The V and J genes are TRBV28 and TRBJ2-7; no firm D call. Germline CDR1 reads MDHEN; CDR2 reads SYDVKM. The CDR3 has 13 amino acids. V was shortened by 4 bases and J by 7 bases, with 14 bases between the two germline ends. The CDR3 loop reads CASSSGLWNEQYF. CDR3 in DNA: TGTGCCAGCAGTTCAGGTTTATGGAATGAGCAGTACTTC.

The rearrangement joins TRBV5-1 to TRBJ2-1; D gene uncertain. The CDR3 covers 15 residues. Germline V gives CDR1 SGHRS, CDR2 YFSETQ. The V gene lost 0 bases and the J gene lost 0 bases, with 7 bases spanning the gap. The CDR3 DNA follows: TGCGCCAGCAGCTTGGGGCTGGGCTCCTACAATGAGCAGTTCTTC. Its protein is CASSLGLGSYNEQFF.

Remarks on this clonotype: This may be a read error, as it is one base from a much larger clone. V and J are TRBV7-9 and TRBJ2-1; no clear D gene. Trimming removed 6 bases from V and 9 bases from J, with 9 bases in between. Looked up from germline, CDR1 is SEHNR and CDR2 is FQNEAQ (reference sequence). The CDR3 is made up of 11 amino acids. The CDR3 sequence: CASRLTPEQFF. The CDR3 DNA reads TGTGCCAGCAGGTTAACTCCTGAGCAGTTCTTC.

Comments on this clonotype: One junction end does not reproduce the germline sequence, and a read error may be involved. CDR3 sequence (DNA): TGCAGTGCTAGAGGAACCCGGGACAGGGGCCCCATTGACTACAATGAGAAGTTCTTC. Translating gives CSARGTRDRGPIDYNEKFF. The chain combines TRBV20-1 with TRBJ2-1; 10 bases map to TRBD1. The CDR3 extends over 19 amino acids. Germline CDR1 DFQATT, CDR2 SNEGSKA (reference sequence).

The chain is built from TRBV6-1 and TRBJ1-2; 7 bases line up with TRBD1. CDR1 and CDR2 (germline): MNHNS, SASEGT. V lost 4 bases and J lost 10; bases outside the gene matches: 12. This CDR3 has 14 amino acids. The CDR3 sequence: CASSVGQCHYSYTF. As DNA, the CDR3 is TGTGCCAGCAGTGTGGGACAGTGCCACTATTCCTACACCTTC.

The CDR3 nucleotides are TGTGCCAGCAGCCAAGATCCTACTACCCCATGGTGGAATGAGCAGTTCTTC. Protein product: CASSQDPTTPWWNEQFF. The rearrangement joins TRBV4-2 to TRBJ2-1; no definite D call. This CDR3 is 17 amino acids long. Germline V gene sequence: CDR1 LGHNA, CDR2 YNFKEQ. V was cut by 0 bases and J by 7 bases, with 19 bases left in between.

With regard to this clonotype: The junction departs from germline at one end; a sequencing error may be responsible. V usage is TRBV10-2 and J usage is TRBJ2-1; 8 bases map to TRBD2. The CDR3 extends over 14 amino acids. CDR1 and CDR2 from the germline V gene are WSHSY and SAAADI. CDR3 protein: CARSAGGSYNEKFF. CDR3 in DNA: TGCGCCAGGAGTGCGGGGGGAAGCTACAATGAGAAGTTCTTC.

This clonotype was seen many times. This chain links TRBV27 with TRBJ2-1, with D maybe TRBD2 (5 bases). Trimming stripped 1 base from V and 8 bases from J, with 9 bases between. There are 13 residues in the CDR3. CDR1 and CDR2 (germline): MNHEY, SMNVEV (reference sequence). CDR3: CASSLYGSDEQFF. The CDR3 nucleotides are TGTGCCAGCAGTTTATATGGGAGCGATGAGCAGTTCTTC.

Turning to this clonotype: The CDR3 does not end in the conserved phenylalanine or tryptophan, so this is likely a read error. The DNA is left out, because the CDR3 cannot be placed on it with certainty; the CDR3 is given as TCRdb lists it. The CDR3 here is CASSFHRENTEGFC. The chain links TRBV5-4 to TRBJ1-1; the D segment call TRBD1 is taken from the table without a DNA check. Germline lookup yields CDR1 SGHNT and CDR2 YYREEE (reference sequence). The length of the CDR3 is 14 amino acids, counting both ends.

V gene TRBV19 combines with J gene TRBJ1-6; D might be TRBD1 (5 bases). Germline V gene data show CDR1 as LNHDA and CDR2 as SQIVND (reference sequence). Trimming pared 4 bases from V and 7 bases from J, leaving 17 bases between. The CDR3 is 16 residues long. CDR3 sequence reads: CASSTPPGTDNSPLHF. The CDR3 DNA follows: TGTGCCAGTAGTACGCCGCCCGGGACGGACAATTCACCCCTCCACTTT.

About this clonotype: Given a much more abundant clone one base away, this may be a read error. The chain carries TRBV28 and TRBJ1-2; weak D call: TRBD1 (6 bases). This CDR3 is 15 amino acids long. Trimming shortened V by 1 base and J by 4 bases, and 13 bases separated the two germline ends. Germline V gene lookup returns CDR1 MDHEN and CDR2 SYDVKM. The CDR3 reads CASSLLRGSGYGYTF. CDR3 nucleotide sequence: TGTGCCAGCAGTTTATTGAGGGGGTCAGGCTATGGCTACACCTTC.

This clonotype has a count of ten or more. This chain links TRBV5-4 with TRBJ2-3; D gene ambiguous. V lost 2 bases to trimming and J lost 2 bases, with 0 bases between them. The germline V gene encodes CDR1 SGHNT and CDR2 YYREEE (reference sequence). This CDR3 has 11 residues. DNA for the CDR3: TGTGCCAGCAGCTTCACAGATACGCAGTATTTT. Its protein product is CASSFTDTQYF. The whole variable domain, filled in from reference TRBV5-4 and TRBJ2-3, reads ETGVTQSPTHLIKTRGQQVTLRCSSQSGHNTVSWYQQALGQGPQFIFQYYREEENGRGNFPPRFSGLQFPNYSSELNVNALELDDSALYLCASSFTDTQYFGPGTRLTVL.

The rearrangement uses TRBV24-1 and TRBJ2-1, with D possibly TRBD1 on 6 matching bases. The CDR3 length is 16 residues. Looked up from germline, CDR1 is KGHDR and CDR2 is SFDVKD. The V and J ends lost 0 bases and 8 bases respectively, with 16 bases between them. CDR3 loop: CATSDLTGLRRDEQFF. CDR3 DNA sequence: TGTGCCACCAGTGATTTGACAGGGCTAAGAAGGGATGAGCAGTTCTTC.

The rearrangement links TRBV7-2 to TRBJ2-7, with D maybe TRBD2 (5 bases). Between the trimmed V and J ends, which lost 5 bases and 1 base, there was a span of 15 bases. From germline, CDR1 is SGHTA and CDR2 FQGNSA. The CDR3 consists of 15 residues. The CDR3 region is CASSPRVGGSYEQYF. CDR3 DNA sequence: TGTGCCAGCAGCCCCCGCGTGGGCGGGTCCTACGAGCAGTACTTC.

With respect to this clonotype: Being one base from a much bigger clone, this may be a read error. The chain's CDR3 is CASRLGQGIVDEQFF. The CDR3 coding sequence is TGTGCCAGCAGACTAGGACAGGGTATTGTCGATGAGCAGTTCTTC. This sequence joins TRBV7-9 and TRBJ2-1; 8 bases are a match to TRBD1. CDR3 length equals 15 residues. The germline V gene has CDR1 SEHNR and CDR2 FQNEAQ (reference sequence). V was pared by 6 bases and J by 8 bases, with 12 bases of the junction left unmatched.

As to this clonotype: A much larger clone differs by one base, so this may be a read error. The V and J genes are TRBV6-1 and TRBJ2-7; D possibly uses TRBD1 or TRBD2 (7 bases each). The CDR3 is made up of 15 amino acids. Germline loops: CDR1 MNHNS, CDR2 SASEGT. The V gene lost 7 bases and the J gene lost 0 bases, with 16 bases spanning the gap. CDR3 sequence reads: CASIGTGEGSYEQYF. The CDR3, as DNA: TGTGCCAGCATCGGCACAGGGGAGGGCTCCTACGAGCAGTACTTC.

Comment on this clonotype: A much larger clone lies one base from this, so it may be a read error. The chain is built from TRBV20-1 and TRBJ2-1; no clear D gene. The CDR3 length is 11 residues. CDR1 is DFQATT and CDR2 is SNEGSKA in the germline V gene (reference sequence). CDR3 region: CSAIGINEEFF. The CDR3 DNA is TGCAGTGCTATAGGAATCAATGAGGAGTTCTTC.

Points on this clonotype: One junction end disagrees with the germline gene, perhaps due to a read error. The rearrangement links TRBV9 to TRBJ2-7; the D gene is possibly TRBD1 (6 bases). Germline V gene sequence: CDR1 SGDLS, CDR2 YYNGEE. The CDR3 runs 14 residues. The CDR3 is CASSYGLGADEEYF. CDR3 in DNA: TGTGCCAGCAGCTACGGTTTGGGGGCGGACGAGGAGTACTTC.

In its sample, this clonotype was seen a few times. The rearrangement links TRBV28 to TRBJ2-7, with 12 bases aligning to TRBD1. Trimming removed 5 bases from V and 4 bases from J; junction bases left unmatched: 6. CDR3 length: 15 residues. Germline-derived CDR1 and CDR2 are MDHEN and SYDVKM. The CDR3 reads CASSTGTGGRYEQYF. CDR3 nucleotide sequence: TGTGCCAGCAGTACCGGGACAGGGGGCCGATACGAGCAGTACTTC.

Many counts were recorded for this clonotype. The genes are TRBV6-1 and TRBJ2-3; 12 positions agree with TRBD1. This CDR3 region has 15 residues. The germline CDR1 and CDR2 sequences are MNHNS and SASEGT. The trim removed 6 bases at V and 4 bases at J, leaving 5 bases unmatched. CDR3 region: CASSAGTGGSDTQYF. DNA for the CDR3: TGTGCCAGCAGCGCCGGGACAGGGGGCTCAGATACGCAGTATTTT.

The rearrangement joins TRBV19 to TRBJ1-5; 7 bases match TRBD1. Germline CDR1 is LNHDA and CDR2 is SQIVND (reference sequence). This CDR3 contains 14 residues. The V segment lost 6 bases and the J segment 2 bases; nucleotides outside the gene matches: 4. CDR3 sequence (DNA): TGTGCCAGTAGCGTGAGGGGGCGCAATCAGCCCCAGCATTTT. The encoded protein is CASSVRGRNQPQHF.

As concerns this clonotype: One end of the junction varies from germline; a read error may be responsible. The V gene is TRBV2, the J gene TRBJ2-2; 7 bases fit TRBD2. Germline V gives CDR1 SNHLY, CDR2 FYNNEI. The CDR3 runs 16 residues. Here the CDR3 reads CASAQGLGPNTGELIF. Written as DNA, the CDR3 is TGTGCCAGCGCCCAAGGACTAGGCCCGAACACCGGGGAGCTGATTTTT.

The chain has TRBV6-1 and TRBJ2-3; tentative D call: TRBD2 (6 bases). Trimming shortened V by 6 bases and J by 1 base, and 20 bases separated the two germline ends. The CDR3 is made up of 17 amino acids. Germline V lookup: CDR1 MNHNS, CDR2 SASEGT. This CDR3 reads CASSRTIGSLGTDTQYF. The CDR3 nucleotides read TGTGCCAGCAGCCGGACTATCGGGAGTCTAGGCACAGATACGCAGTATTTT.

A few counts support this clonotype. The chain links TRBV7-2 to TRBJ2-5; tentative D call: TRBD2 (5 bases). V lost 3 bases to trimming and J lost 7 bases, with 21 bases between them. CDR1 SGHTA and CDR2 FQGNSA come from the germline V gene. The CDR3 consists of 16 residues. In DNA form, the CDR3 reads TGTGCCAGCAGCTTTTCAGCGGACCCCACGTTCGGGACCCAGTACTTC. This encodes CASSFSADPTFGTQYF.